Below, 10 T cell receptor beta chains from the same sample are listed, as sequenced in a study of vaccination and CD4 T cells after COVID-19. Sequencing of DNA taken from cultured CD4+ T cells relied on the Oncomine TCR Beta short-read assay. From the PCR reads, TCRdb called clonotypes with MiXCR, one entry per CDR3 protein. The repertoire has roughly 12,000 distinct CDR3 sequences, 56% of them found once; the top ten carry 15%. These receptors are not linked to any known antigen. The sample's treatment: roughly 10-day PBMC culture with coronavirus spike peptide pools or control peptides (ViraFEST assay). Sequenced: CD4+ T cells from blood, cultured in vitro. The receptor set was obtained from a human donor who had recovered from COVID-19.

The V gene is TRBV28, the J gene TRBJ2-6; no reliable D call. The CDR3 loop spans 16 amino acids. Germline V lookup: CDR1 MDHEN, CDR2 SYDVKM. V was trimmed by 8 bases and J by 1 base, leaving 15 bases between them. CDR3 sequence (DNA): TGTGCCAGCTCAACCTTAGGGTCTTCTGGGGCCAACGTCCTGACTTTC. Translation gives CASSTLGSSGANVLTF.

A few counts support this clonotype. The genes are TRBV20-1 and TRBJ2-3, with 10 bases that match TRBD2. Losses at the gene ends were 5 bases for V and 1 base for J; bases not matched to a gene: 6. Germline CDR1 DFQATT, CDR2 SNEGSKA (reference sequence). This CDR3 has 15 residues. DNA of the CDR3: TGCAGTGCTTTAGCGGGAGGTCGCGGCACAGATACGCAGTATTTT. Protein sequence: CSALAGGRGTDTQYF.

The genes are TRBV9 and TRBJ1-6, with TRBD1 matching 7 bases. CDR3 size: 16 residues. Germline assignment: CDR1 SGDLS and CDR2 YYNGEE. V shed 4 bases and J 12 bases; nucleotides not matched to a gene: 16. The CDR3 coding sequence is TGTGCCAGCAGCCCCAGGGGGGACAACAAATTTGAACCCCTCCACTTT. Amino acid sequence: CASSPRGDNKFEPLHF. The variable domain in full, completed from reference TRBV9 and TRBJ1-6, reads DSGVTQTPKHLITATGQRVTLRCSPRSGDLSVYWYQQSLDQGLQFLIQYYNGEERAKGNILERFSAQQFPDLHSELNLSSLELGDSALYFCASSPRGDNKFEPLHFGNGTRLTVT.

This clonotype has only a few counts. At one end the junction does not follow the germline gene, possibly because of a read error. The chain recombines TRBV5-1 with TRBJ1-1; D is undetermined. The CDR3 is made up of 15 amino acids. In germline, CDR1 is SGHRS, CDR2 YFSETQ. DNA of the CDR3: TGCGCCAGTAGCTTGAGGACCGGAGGGAGCACTGAAGCTTTCTTT. Amino acid sequence: CASSLRTGGSTEAFF.

The chain recombines TRBV12-3 or TRBV12-4 with TRBJ2-3; TRBD2 aligns across 7 bases. V gave up 7 bases and J gave up 10 bases; unmatched junction bases: 11. The CDR3 runs to 13 residues. In nucleotides, the CDR3 is TGTGCCAGCAACGGCGCTAGCGGTCGTCCGCAGTATTTT. Its protein product is CASNGASGRPQYF.

CDR3 sequence: CSAKAGATDTQYF. As DNA, the CDR3 is TGCAGTGCTAAAGCGGGGGCCACAGATACGCAGTATTTT. The rearrangement links TRBV20-1 to TRBJ2-3, with 8 bases that match TRBD2. This CDR3 spans 13 amino acids. V trimming: 4 bases; J trimming: 2 bases; junction bases outside the gene matches: 2. From germline, CDR1 is DFQATT and CDR2 SNEGSKA (reference sequence).

A few counts support this clonotype. The genes are TRBV2 and TRBJ2-7; 8 positions match TRBD1. This CDR3 has 14 residues. The junction had 7 bases not matched to a gene; V was cut back by 6 bases and J by 3 bases. CDR1 is SNHLY and CDR2 is FYNNEI in the germline V gene. The CDR3 DNA follows: TGTGCCAGCAGCGGACAGGGTTCGAACTACGAGCAGTACTTC. It translates to CASSGQGSNYEQYF.

This clonotype was recorded only once. This sequence joins TRBV7-9 and TRBJ2-3, with D possibly TRBD1 on 5 matching bases. The CDR3 has 16 amino acids. V dropped 2 bases and J dropped 3 bases, with 15 bases sitting between them. Germline values: CDR1 SEHNR, CDR2 FQNEAQ (reference sequence). The CDR3, as DNA: TGTGCCAGCAGCTTATTTGACAGACGAATAACAGATACGCAGTATTTT. Its protein product is CASSLFDRRITDTQYF.

V and J are TRBV27 and TRBJ2-5; 9 nucleotides agree with TRBD1. The CDR3 sequence is 15 residues long. Germline V CDR1 and CDR2: MNHEY, SMNVEV (reference sequence). The V segment lost 3 bases and the J segment 4 bases; nucleotides outside the gene matches: 6. CDR3 protein: CASSFLGQGGETQYF. The CDR3 DNA reads TGTGCCAGCAGTTTCTTGGGACAGGGTGGAGAGACCCAGTACTTC.

This clonotype is medium-sized (0.01 to 0.1%) by share. V and J are TRBV25-1 and TRBJ1-6; the D gene is possibly TRBD1 (5 bases). CDR1 is MGHDK, CDR2 SYGVNS, per germline. The CDR3 is 17 amino acids. Trimming pared 1 base from V and 0 bases from J, leaving 10 bases between. This chain's CDR3 is CASSESGLSSYNSPLHF. The CDR3 DNA reads as TGTGCCAGCAGTGAATCGGGGCTGAGCTCCTATAATTCACCCCTCCACTTT.